Listed below are T cell receptor beta chains from one sample, sequenced in a study of shared clonotypes between healthy human individuals. The method was immunoSEQ multiplex PCR; TCRdb's version includes in-frame clones alone and lacks a portion of them. The table records over a million clones, around 75% of them present only once. The sequencing input was memory CD4+ T cells sorted from blood. The source is a man younger than 35 in good health. Both conserved end residues are part of each CDR3. D genes are given only for firm matches. Some rows mark clone size as missing; the rest say once, few, many or name a class of expanded clone.

TRBJ1-4 - TRBV7-6 - TGTGCCAGCAGCAACCTACAGGGACCAACTAATGAAAAACTGTTTTTT CASSNLQGPTNEKLFF
TRBJ2-3 TRBD2 TRBV9 - TGTGCCAGCAGCTCCAGCGGGGGGGCGGGAGATACGCAGTATTTT CASSSSGGAGDTQYF
TRBJ1-1 - TRBV7-9 - - CASSFGIGTGQVNTEVFF
TRBJ1-6 - TRBV6-5 - TGTGCCAGCAGTTTGTTGGCCCGCCCCTATAATTCACCCCTCCACTTT CASSLLARPYNSPLHF
TRBJ2-1 TRBD1 TRBV12-5 - TGTGCTAGTGGTTTTGGACAGGTATGGGATGAGCAGTTCTTC CASGFGQVWDEQFF
TRBJ1-1 - TRBV7-9 - TGTGCCAGCAGCCCCCCGGTATGGAGGAACACTGAAGCTTTCTTT CASSPPVWRNTEAFF
TRBJ1-6 TRBD1 TRBV5-1 few TGCGCCAGCAGCTTGGAGGGGACAGTATCTTCACCCCTCCACTTT CASSLEGTVSSPLHF
TRBJ2-5 TRBD1 TRBV5-1 - TGCGCCAGCAGCTTGGGGACAGGGAAAGAGACCCAGTACTTC CASSLGTGKETQYF
TRBJ1-2 - TRBV25-1 - TGTGCCAGCTCACTGGTGGGGGACTATGGCTACACCTTC CASSLVGDYGYTF
TRBJ2-7 TRBD1 TRBV7-8 - TGTGCCAGCAGCTCGGACAGGGAGACCTACGAGCAGTACTTC CASSSDRETYEQYF
TRBJ1-3 - TRBV7-2 - TGTGCCAGCAGGGAGACAGCTGCAACTGGAAACACCATATATTTT CASRETAATGNTIYF
TRBJ2-3 - TRBV6-6 - TGTGCCAGCAGTTACTCTCCAGTTAGCACAGATACGCAGTATTTT CASSYSPVSTDTQYF
TRBJ2-5 - TRBV29-1 - TGCAGCGTTGCGGGGGCCCTAGGGTTACAAGAGACCCAGTACTTC CSVAGALGLQETQYF
TRBJ2-6 TRBD2 TRBV7-6 - TGTGCCAGCAGCCCGGGAGGGGGGGCCAACGTCCTGACTTTC CASSPGGGANVLTF
TRBJ2-5 TRBD2 TRBV13 - TGTGCCAGCAGCCTAGCGGGGCCACAAGAGACCCAGTACTTC CASSLAGPQETQYF
TRBJ2-3 TRBD1 TRBV4-1 - TGCGCCAGCAGCCAATCTGACAGGGGAACAGATACGCAGTATTTT CASSQSDRGTDTQYF
TRBJ2-7 TRBD2 TRBV27 - TGTGCCAGCAGTTTGTTTGCTAGCGGGAACTACGAGCAGTACTTC CASSLFASGNYEQYF
TRBJ2-6 TRBD1 TRBV5-4 - TGTGCCAGCAGCTTGGCCCAGGGGGCTGGGGCCAACGTCCTGACTTTC CASSLAQGAGANVLTF
TRBJ1-4 TRBD1 TRBV30 few TGTGCCTGGAGTCCGGGACAGGAAAAACTGTTTTTT CAWSPGQEKLFF
TRBJ2-7 TRBD2 TRBV7-2 - TGTGCCAGCAGCTTAGACTCTAGCGGGCTGGGCGGGGAGCAGTACTTC CASSLDSSGLGGEQYF
TRBJ2-7 - TRBV11-2 once TGTGCCAGCACCCCAATTGACAGGCCCTACGAGCAGTACTTC CASTPIDRPYEQYF
TRBJ2-7 TRBD2 TRBV7-8 - TGTGCCAGCAGCTCGGGGACTAGCGGGAGTCGGGAGCAGTACTTC CASSSGTSGSREQYF
TRBJ2-5 TRBD1 TRBV5-6 - TGTGCCAGCAGCGGCACGACAGGGGGCGAGGAGACCCAGTACTTC CASSGTTGGEETQYF
TRBJ1-2 - TRBV7-2 few TGTGCCAGCAGCCCCGGATTGGGCGACACGTATTTAGTAGGCTTC CASSPGLGDTYLVGF
TRBJ2-7 - TRBV6-5 - TGCGCCAGCAGTGAGGGCGGCGAGCAGTACTTC CASSEGGEQYF
TRBJ2-3 - TRBV7-2 - TGTGCCAGCAGCCAAGAGTGGACTCTGAGCACAGATACGCAGTATTTT CASSQEWTLSTDTQYF
TRBJ2-2 - TRBV2 - TGTGCCAGCAGTGATCTAGGGGGTGGCACCGGGGAGCTGTTTTTT CASSDLGGGTGELFF
TRBJ1-5 - TRBV18 - TGTGCCAGCTCATCACAGGGCGGCAATCAGCCCCAGCATTTT CASSSQGGNQPQHF
TRBJ2-1 TRBD1 TRBV27 - TGTGCCAGCAGTTTAAAGGGACAGGGCACATCGTTCTCCTACAATGAGCAGTTCTTC CASSLKGQGTSFSYNEQFF
TRBJ1-1 - TRBV7-2 - TGTGCCAGCGGAAGGTTGGACACTGAAGCTTTCTTT CASGRLDTEAFF
TRBJ2-5 TRBD2 TRBV2 - TGTGCCAGCCCCGTTAAGCGGGAGGGCCAAGAGACCCAGTACTTC CASPVKREGQETQYF
TRBJ1-1 - TRBV6-5 few TGTGCCAGCAGTTACTCGGGAGCAATGAACACTGAAGCTTTCTTT CASSYSGAMNTEAFF
TRBJ1-5 - TRBV10-3 - TGTGCCATCAGTGGAGGGGTGCAGAAGTCTTTT CAISGGVQKSF
TRBJ2-7 - TRBV5-1 - TGCGCCAGCAGCTTGGGGTACAGGGACGAGCAGTACTTC CASSLGYRDEQYF
TRBJ1-5 TRBD1 TRBV5-8 - TGTGCCAGCAGCTTGGAACGGGGGACAGGGGGTAGCAATCAGCCCCAGCATTTT CASSLERGTGGSNQPQHF
TRBJ2-2 TRBD2 TRBV4-1 - TGCGCCAGCAGCCATGCCAAGGGTTTATCGGGAGGGCTTGGCACCGGGGAGCTGTTTTTT CASSHAKGLSGGLGTGELFF
TRBJ2-7 - TRBV11-2 once TGTGCCAGCAGCCCCTACCCTTCGTACGAGCAGTACTTC CASSPYPSYEQYF
TRBJ2-2 - TRBV2 - TGTGCCAGCAGTGAAATGGGGCTAGCGAGCACCGGGGAGCTGTTTTTT CASSEMGLASTGELFF
TRBJ1-4 - TRBV4-3 many TGCGCCAGCAGCCAGGATGACAGCTGGAATGAAAAACTGTTTTTT CASSQDDSWNEKLFF
TRBJ1-1 TRBD1 TRBV7-6 - TGTGCCAGCAGCCCGCCCCGGGACAGGGGGCAGGGGAACACTGAAGCTTTCTTT CASSPPRDRGQGNTEAFF
TRBJ1-5 - TRBV7-8 - TGTGCCAGCAGCTTGGGTAAGCAGCCCCAGCATTTT CASSLGKQPQHF
TRBJ1-2 - TRBV10-3 - TGTGCCATCAGTGAGGCGGAAGACTGGTACACCTTC CAISEAEDWYTF
TRBJ1-2 TRBD1 TRBV5-4 - TGTGCCAGCAGCTCCAGGGGGCAGAATGGCTACACCTTC CASSSRGQNGYTF
TRBJ2-6 - TRBV6-5 - TGTGCCAGCAGTTACATAGGCTCTGGGGCCAACGTCCTGACTTTC CASSYIGSGANVLTF
TRBJ2-1 TRBD2 TRBV5-1 - TGCGCCAGCAGCTTGGAACTAGCGGGAAGAAATGAGCAGTTCTTC CASSLELAGRNEQFF
TRBJ2-1 - TRBV30 - TGTGCCTGGAGTTGGGCGGGGGCCTTCACCGGGGAGCAGTTCTTC CAWSWAGAFTGEQFF
TRBJ2-1 TRBD2 TRBV11-1 few TGTGCCAGCAGCCCTAACTCCGGGACTAGCGGGGTTTATGAGCAGTTCTTC CASSPNSGTSGVYEQFF
TRBJ2-3 - TRBV27 - TGTGCCAGCAGTTCCCTAGGTACGCAGTATTTT CASSSLGTQYF
TRBJ2-6 - TRBV28 - TGTGCCAGCAATAGGCCCACCGGGGCCAACGTCCTGACTTTC CASNRPTGANVLTF
TRBJ2-7 - TRBV5-4 few TGTGCCAGCAGCTTGGATGTAAACGAGCAGTACTTC CASSLDVNEQYF
TRBJ1-6 - TRBV7-2 - TGTGCCAGCAGCTTAGCGACGTCCAATTCACCCCTCCACTTT CASSLATSNSPLHF
TRBJ1-2 - TRBV2 - TGTGCCAGCAACCTGGCGGTTTATGGCTACACCTTC CASNLAVYGYTF
TRBJ2-1 - TRBV5-1 - TGCGCCAGCAGCTCCACAGGTTCCTACTCCTACAATGAGCAGTTCTTC CASSSTGSYSYNEQFF
TRBJ2-5 TRBD1 TRBV27 - TGTGCCAGCAGTTTGAGACAGGGGTGGACCCAGTACTTC CASSLRQGWTQYF
TRBJ1-1 - TRBV18 - TGTGCCAGCTCACCTGGAGGGAACACTGAAGCTTTCTTT CASSPGGNTEAFF
TRBJ1-6 - TRBV11-2 - TGTGCCAGCAGCTTAGTGGCGGGGAATTCACCCCTCCACTTT CASSLVAGNSPLHF
TRBJ2-7 - TRBV5-6 - TGTGCCAGCAGATCGAGAGGAAGCTACGAGCAGTACTTC CASRSRGSYEQYF
TRBJ2-7 - TRBV30 - TGTGCCTGGAGTGTAAATTCCTACGAGCAGTACTTC CAWSVNSYEQYF